This T cell receptor beta chain was sequenced in a study of T cell clones after liver transplantation. Study background: In this trial, immunosuppression withdrawal was attempted within 2 years of liver transplant. A pre-transplant mixed lymphocyte reaction with TCRbeta sequencing defined graft-donor-reactive clones followed in post-transplant blood.

This table comes from immunoSEQ multiplex PCR, and its TCRdb copy is limited to in-frame clones, with some not included. The data show approximately 100,000 clones, with around four fifths seen just once and around 0.97% held by the top ten. The V and J ends lost 5 bases and 6 bases respectively, with 6 bases between them. Germline V gene data show CDR1 as SGHTA and CDR2 as FQGNSA. This CDR3 contains 11 residues. This clone was counted a single time. The sequence came from a human donor who received a liver transplant. The genes are TRBV7-2 and TRBJ2-3; D gene uncertain. Sequencing used CD4+ T cells from blood, obtained before liver transplant. The CDR3 loop is CASSLLDTQYF. CDR3 nucleotide sequence: TGTGCCAGCAGCCTCCTGGATACGCAGTATTTT.